The 23 T cell receptor beta chains below come from one sample, sequenced in a study of T cell clonality in common variable immunodeficiency. Assay used: immunoSEQ multiplex PCR; TCRdb lists only in-frame clones, some missing. Observed in the sample are approximately 37,000 clones, none of them singletons. The sample was peripheral blood mononuclear cells. The receptors originated from a person between 18 and 75 years old in good health.

Only a few counts were recorded for this clone. The read halts 3 residues ahead of the CDR3 end, with the missing end drawn from the germline J gene. The chain couples TRBV19 to TRBJ2-1; TRBD2 matches 9 bases. The CDR3 runs to 15 residues. Germline CDR1 LNHDA, CDR2 SQIVND (reference sequence). J lost 4 bases, V lost 3 bases, and 4 bases had no gene match. The covered CDR3 bases are TGTGCCAGTAGTATTCAAAGCGGGGGGTACAATGAG. The encoded protein is CASSIQSGGYNE. The CDR3 in its entirety is CASSIQSGGYNEQFF.

This clone was detected many times. The read ends 3 residues before the CDR3 terminus; that terminus is restored from the germline J gene. V is TRBV30 and J is TRBJ1-2; TRBD1 agrees at 7 bases. The CDR3 is 12 amino acids. After removal of 4 bases from V and 6 bases from J, the junction contained 5 bases not matched to a gene. CDR1 and CDR2 (germline): GTSNPN, SVGIG (reference sequence). The covered CDR3 bases are TGTGCCTGGAATGGACAGGTGGATGGC. Encoded protein: CAWNGQVDG. The entire CDR3 protein reads CAWNGQVDGYTF. The full variable domain, its missing parts supplied by reference TRBV30 and TRBJ1-2, is SQTIHQWPATLVQPVGSPLSLECTVEGTSNPNLYWYRQAAGRGLQLLFYSVGIGQISSEVPQNLSASRPQDRQFILSSKKLLLSDSGFYLCAWNGQVDGYTFGSGTRLTVV.

This clone came up many times. Coverage ceases 3 residues before the CDR3 finishes, and the germline J gene fills in the end. The chain has TRBV5-1 and TRBJ1-4; D is perhaps TRBD1 (5 bases). V was shortened by 0 bases and J by 5 bases, with 11 bases between the two germline ends. This CDR3 has 15 amino acids. CDR1 and CDR2 (germline): SGHRS, YFSETQ. The CDR3 sequence: CASSLGEGINEKLFF. CDR3 DNA, as far as it was read: TGCGCCAGCAGCTTGGGGGAGGGGATAAATGAAAAA.

Many counts were recorded for this clone. The read comes to an end 3 residues before the CDR3 does, leaving the germline J gene to fill in the end. This chain uses TRBV5-1 with TRBJ1-4; D gene ambiguous. In germline, CDR1 is SGHRS, CDR2 YFSETQ. The CDR3 runs to 16 residues. V was trimmed by 5 bases and J by 8 bases, leaving 22 bases between them. CDR3 residues: CASSPGSGIGEEKLFF. The DNA read from the CDR3 is TGCGCCAGCAGTCCCGGGTCGGGGATAGGAGAAGAAAAA.

Comment on this clone: With the read ending 3 residues before the CDR3 end, the germline J gene is used to fill in that end. The chain is built from TRBV20-1 and TRBJ1-6, with 7 bases matching TRBD1. Germline V lookup: CDR1 DFQATT, CDR2 SNEGSKA (reference sequence). The CDR3 is made up of 13 amino acids. The ends lost 5 bases at V and 7 bases at J; junction bases unmatched: 5. The part of the CDR3 DNA that was read is TGCAGTGCTCAGGGACAGTCAAATTCACCC. Protein product: CSAQGQSNSP. The entire CDR3 is CSAQGQSNSPLHF.

This clone was counted many times. The CDR3 region is CASSLFSGTGFYEQYF. The DNA read from the CDR3 is TGCGCCAGCAGCTTATTTTCCGGGACAGGATTCTACGAG. The chain joins TRBV5-1 to TRBJ2-7; 8 bases are a match to TRBD1. The read ends 3 residues shy of where the CDR3 ends; the end is completed using the germline J gene. The length of the CDR3 is 16 residues. Germline-derived CDR1 and CDR2 are SGHRS and YFSETQ. V lost 2 bases, J lost 3 bases, and 10 bases stayed unmatched.

This clone appeared many times. The CDR3 extends 3 residues past the end of the read, so its final part is completed from the germline J gene. J is TRBJ2-5 and V is TRBV2, with 8 bases that match TRBD1. J gave up 5 bases and V 8 bases, and 7 bases lay outside the gene matches. Per germline, CDR1 SNHLY and CDR2 FYNNEI. There are 13 residues in the CDR3. The CDR3 sequence is CASRGQGMETQYF. CDR3 DNA, as far as it was read: TGTGCCAGCCGAGGACAGGGCATGGAGACC.

Ten or more counts support this clone. Sequencing ends 3 residues short of the CDR3 end; the germline J gene provides the rest. The chain employs TRBV5-1 and TRBJ1-3, with TRBD1 matching over 8 bases. The junction had 12 bases not matched to a gene; V was cut back by 5 bases and J by 2 bases. The CDR3 covers 17 residues. The germline CDR1 and CDR2 sequences are SGHRS and YFSETQ. The CDR3 DNA, read in part, is TGCGCCAGCAGGCTTGGGGCAGGGGGCCTCGCTGGAAACACC. It encodes CASRLGAGGLAGNT. Given in full, the CDR3 is CASRLGAGGLAGNTIYF.

Many counts were recorded for this clone. From the germline J gene comes the end of the CDR3, since the read stops 3 residues before it. This chain uses TRBV7-3 with TRBJ2-2; weak D call: TRBD2 (6 bases). Germline loops: CDR1 SGHTA, CDR2 FQGTGA. The CDR3 length is 14 residues. Deletions cut 7 bases from V and 2 bases from J, with 11 bases between. Incomplete CDR3 DNA: TGTGCCAGCACCGGGGGAGCCAACACCGGGGAG. Residues: CASTGGANTGE. The whole CDR3 sequence reads CASTGGANTGELFF.

A few counts support this clone. One junction end disagrees with the germline gene, perhaps due to a read error. The sequenced fragment ends 3 residues before the CDR3 boundary, so the rest is inferred from the germline J gene. The gene calls are TRBV5-1 and TRBJ1-1; tentative D call: TRBD1 (6 bases). The CDR3 is 14 amino acids. Germline-derived CDR1 and CDR2 are SGHRS and YFSETQ. This CDR3 is CASSDPQGNTGAFF. CDR3 DNA (partial): TGCGCCAGCAGCGACCCTCAGGGGAACACTGGA.

This clone was picked up many times. The read ends 3 residues before the CDR3 terminus; that terminus is restored from the germline J gene. V and J are TRBV30 and TRBJ2-2, with D possibly matching TRBD1 (5 bases). Germline lookup yields CDR1 GTSNPN and CDR2 SVGIG (reference sequence). The CDR3 is 14 residues long. V lost 4 bases and J lost 3, with 12 bases in between. The CDR3 sequence is CAWTTGDYTGELFF. CDR3 bases read: TGTGCCTGGACTACAGGTGACTACACCGGGGAG.

This clone was recorded many times. The read terminates 3 residues before the CDR3 end, so the remaining end is supplied by the germline J gene. The V call is TRBV5-5, the J call TRBJ2-7; D is uncertain. V gave up 4 bases and J gave up 0 bases, with 11 bases separating them. There are 14 residues in the CDR3. Germline values: CDR1 SGHKS, CDR2 YYEKEE (reference sequence). Partial CDR3 DNA: TGTGCCAGCAGCACCCCAGGTAGCTCCTACGAG. Translation: CASSTPGSSYE. The entire CDR3 sequence reads CASSTPGSSYEQYF.

In its sample, this clone was seen many times. The read falls 3 residues short of the CDR3 end, and the missing part is taken from the germline J gene. The chain has TRBV15 and TRBJ2-7; 8 bases map to TRBD2. The CDR3 runs to 14 residues. V lost 4 bases, J lost 5 bases, and 7 bases stayed unmatched. Germline CDR1 LNHNV, CDR2 YYDKDF (reference sequence). The CDR3 DNA, read in part, is TGTGCCACCAGCACAGCGGGAGAGGTAAACGAG. This sequence encodes CATSTAGEVNE. The complete CDR3 sequence is CATSTAGEVNEQYF.

This clone was observed at least ten times. The missing CDR3 end, 3 residues past where the read stops, is filled in from the germline J gene. This chain joins TRBV30 and TRBJ2-5; TRBD1 aligns across 8 bases. The V and J ends lost 5 bases and 5 bases, in that order; junction bases with no gene match: 10. From germline, CDR1 is GTSNPN and CDR2 SVGIG (reference sequence). There are 14 residues in the CDR3. The chain's CDR3 is CAWESGGGVETQYF. The CDR3 DNA, read in part, is TGTGCCTGGGAATCAGGGGGCGGCGTGGAGACC.

Details on this clone: With the read ending 3 residues before the CDR3 end, the germline J gene is used to fill in that end. The chain employs TRBV7-8 and TRBJ2-2; 7 bases are shared with TRBD2. Germline V gene lookup returns CDR1 SGHVS and CDR2 FQNEAQ. The CDR3 is made up of 15 amino acids. CDR3 region: CASSLLGGNDEKLFF. The covered CDR3 bases are TGTGCCAGCAGCTTATTGGGGGGGAATGATGAAAAG. The variable domain in full, completed from reference TRBV7-8 and TRBJ2-2, reads GAGVSQSPRYKVAKRGQDVALRCDPISGHVSLFWYQQALGQGPEFLTYFQNEAQLDKSGLPSDRFFAERPEGSVSTLKIQRTQQEDSAVYLCASSLLGGNDEKLFFGEGSRLTVL.

This clone was picked up many times. With the read ending 3 residues before the CDR3 end, the germline J gene is used to fill in that end. This rearrangement joins TRBV20-1 to TRBJ2-3; 7 nucleotides line up with TRBD1. V gave up 4 bases and J gave up 3 bases; unmatched junction bases: 7. CDR1 and CDR2 (germline): DFQATT, SNEGSKA (reference sequence). CDR3 length: 14 amino acids. The CDR3 loop is CSATARGRTDTQYF. Incomplete CDR3 DNA: TGCAGTGCTACCGCGAGGGGGCGGACAGATACG.

On this clone: The sequence runs out 3 residues before the end of the CDR3; the remainder is reconstructed from the germline J gene. The V call is TRBV10-2, the J call TRBJ2-3; the match to TRBD2 covers 9 bases. The CDR3 extends over 14 amino acids. Germline loops: CDR1 WSHSY, CDR2 SAAADI. V shed 7 bases, J shed 3 bases, and the junction held 5 bases outside the gene matches. The CDR3 sequence is CASKLAGQTDTQYF. CDR3 DNA, as far as it was read: TGCGCCAGCAAGCTAGCGGGACAGACAGATACG.

This clone was counted at least ten times. From the germline J gene comes the end of the CDR3, since the read stops 3 residues before it. The chain has TRBV19 and TRBJ1-1, with a possible D match to TRBD1 (5 bases). This CDR3 is built from 13 residues. CDR1 and CDR2 from the germline V gene are LNHDA and SQIVND (reference sequence). V was cut by 5 bases and J by 0 bases, with 7 bases left in between. The CDR3 spells CASSSGLNTEAFF. The sequenced part of the CDR3 DNA is TGTGCCAGTAGTTCAGGGTTGAACACTGAA.

This clone was counted ten times or more. The CDR3 end is not reached by the read, which stops 3 residues before it; the germline J gene fills it in. V gene TRBV5-1 combines with J gene TRBJ1-4, with a possible D match to TRBD1 (6 bases). The germline V gene has CDR1 SGHRS and CDR2 YFSETQ. The CDR3 covers 14 residues. The sequenced CDR3 bases are TGCGCCAGCAGCTCCGACAGGTTAAATTCACCA. Encoded protein: CASSSDRLNSP. The whole CDR3 sequence reads CASSSDRLNSPLFF.

Many counts were recorded for this clone. The read ends 3 residues shy of where the CDR3 ends; the end is completed using the germline J gene. The J gene is TRBJ1-5, the V gene TRBV7-9; a possible D gene is TRBD1 (6 bases). The CDR3 sequence is 14 residues long. Between the trimmed V and J ends, which lost 3 bases and 7 bases, there was a span of 13 bases. Per germline, CDR1 SEHNR and CDR2 FQNEAQ (reference sequence). CDR3 loop: CASSFSDSNQPQHF. The sequenced part of the CDR3 DNA is TGTGCCAGCAGCTTTTCGGACAGTAACCAGCCC. Full variable domain (rest looked up from reference TRBV7-9 and TRBJ1-5): DTGVSQNPRHKITKRGQNVTFRCDPISEHNRLYWYRQTLGQGPEFLTYFQNEAQLEKSRLLSDRFSAERPKGSFSTLEIQRTEQGDSAMYLCASSFSDSNQPQHFGDGTRLSIL.

In this sample, this clone turned up many times. The CDR3 goes on 3 residues after the read ends, and that part is filled in from the germline J gene. The J gene is TRBJ2-7, the V gene TRBV4-1; 10 bases match TRBD2. Germline lookup yields CDR1 MGHRA and CDR2 YSYEKL. The CDR3 length is 14 residues. V gave up 1 base and J gave up 3 bases; unmatched junction bases: 0. CDR3 DNA, as far as it was read: TGCGCCAGCAGCCAAGCTAGCGGGGGCTACGAG. Translated: CASSQASGGYE. The full CDR3 sequence reads CASSQASGGYEQYF.

This clone was detected ten times or more. The CDR3 end falls 3 residues outside the read, so it is completed with the germline J gene. V is TRBV19 and J is TRBJ2-2; tentatively, D is TRBD1 (5 bases). This CDR3 has 14 amino acids. Germline V gives CDR1 LNHDA, CDR2 SQIVND (reference sequence). The CDR3 sequence is CASRQFSGQEKLFF. The sequenced CDR3 bases are TGTGCCAGTAGGCAGTTTTCAGGACAAGAAAAG.

About this clone: The read finishes 3 residues shy of the CDR3 end, and the germline J gene is used to complete it. The V and J genes are TRBV7-8 and TRBJ1-5, with D perhaps matching TRBD1 (5 bases). Germline loops: CDR1 SGHVS, CDR2 FQNEAQ. V lost 6 bases and J 0 bases, leaving 12 bases between the germline ends. This CDR3 has 15 residues. The CDR3 region is CASSLREISNQPQHF. Incomplete CDR3 DNA: TGTGCCAGCAGTCTCAGGGAGATTAGCAATCAGCCC. The whole variable domain, remainder taken from reference TRBV7-8 and TRBJ1-5, is GAGVSQSPRYKVAKRGQDVALRCDPISGHVSLFWYQQALGQGPEFLTYFQNEAQLDKSGLPSDRFFAERPEGSVSTLKIQRTQQEDSAVYLCASSLREISNQPQHFGDGTRLSIL.